Each of the 12 T cell receptor beta chains below was sequenced from the same sample in a study of cytomegalovirus exposure and HLA in healthy donors. Primers included in the PCR were 60 Vbeta and 13 Jbeta primers. Assay used: immunoSEQ multiplex PCR; TCRdb lists only in-frame clones, some missing. This table has over 200,000 clones, roughly 82% appearing once. Sequencing used PBMCs. The origin of the receptors is a woman between 40 and 55 years old in good health and CMV-seropositive.

This rearrangement joins TRBV5-5 to TRBJ2-2; possibly TRBD2 for D (6 bases). Deletions cut 3 bases from V and 6 bases from J, with 18 bases between. This CDR3 has 16 residues. Germline V gene data show CDR1 as SGHKS and CDR2 as YYEKEE (reference sequence). The CDR3 DNA follows: TGTGCCAGCAGCTCATTAGGGGACTCATCGGCCGGGGAGCTGTTTTTT. It is translated as CASSSLGDSSAGELFF.

V gene TRBV13 combines with J gene TRBJ1-2; 7 bases map to TRBD1. Trimming took 3 bases from V and 14 from J; bases not matched to a gene: 9. The germline CDR1 and CDR2 sequences are PRHDT and FYEKMQ (reference sequence). There are 12 residues in the CDR3. The CDR3 reads CASSLRGPCCTF. CDR3 nucleotides: TGTGCCAGCAGCTTGAGGGGGCCGTGCTGTACCTTC.

The chain links TRBV11-3 to TRBJ2-7, with a possible D match to TRBD2 (6 bases). Trimming took 8 bases from V and 0 from J, leaving 8 bases between them. CDR1 and CDR2 (germline): SGHNT, YENEEA. This CDR3 has 12 residues. The CDR3, as DNA: TGTGCCAGCCGAGCGGGCTCCTACGAGCAGTACTTC. As protein: CASRAGSYEQYF.

The genes are TRBV30 and TRBJ1-2, with unresolved D. The ends were cut back, 3 bases at V and 5 bases at J, with 16 bases in the middle. The germline CDR1 and CDR2 sequences are GTSNPN and SVGIG (reference sequence). The length of the CDR3 is 14 residues. In DNA form, the CDR3 reads TGTGCCTGGAGAATCACTGACTTTAGATATGGCTACACCTTC. It yields the protein CAWRITDFRYGYTF.

This sequence joins TRBV19 and TRBJ2-7; 10 bases map to TRBD1. Germline V CDR1 and CDR2: LNHDA, SQIVND (reference sequence). CDR3 length: 13 amino acids. V trimming: 5 bases; J trimming: 7 bases; junction bases outside the gene matches: 5. CDR3 residues: CASSGGQGREQYF. Written as DNA, the CDR3 is TGTGCCAGTAGTGGGGGACAGGGGAGGGAGCAGTACTTC.

CDR3 amino acids: CSTRQGDQPQHF. CDR3 DNA: TGCAGCACACGACAGGGGGATCAGCCCCAGCATTTT. The genes are TRBV29-1 and TRBJ1-5; TRBD1 aligns across 9 bases. The CDR3 is 12 residues long. CDR1 is SQVTM and CDR2 is ANQGSEA in the germline V gene. V was pared by 8 bases and J by 5 bases, with 4 bases of the junction left unmatched. The variable domain in full, with the rest retrieved from reference TRBV29-1 and TRBJ1-5, is SAVISQKPSRDICQRGTSLTIQCQVDSQVTMMFWYRQQPGQSLTLIATANQGSEATYESGFVIDKFPISRPNLTFSTLTVSNMSPEDSSIYLCSTRQGDQPQHFGDGTRLSIL.

The chain couples TRBV29-1 to TRBJ2-2, with 10 bases fitting TRBD1. Losses at the gene ends were 1 base for V and 6 bases for J; bases not matched to a gene: 8. CDR3 length: 16 residues. Germline values: CDR1 SQVTM, CDR2 ANQGSEA. The CDR3 spells CSVEAHDRGLAGELFF. The CDR3 DNA reads TGCAGCGTTGAAGCCCACGACAGGGGGCTCGCCGGGGAGCTGTTTTTT.

This clone turned up a few times. J is TRBJ2-7 and V is TRBV5-5; 8 nucleotides align to TRBD1. The junction had 8 bases not matched to a gene; V was cut back by 4 bases and J by 2 bases. Looked up from germline, CDR1 is SGHKS and CDR2 is YYEKEE (reference sequence). The CDR3 contains 15 residues. In DNA, the CDR3 is TGTGCCAGCAGCCCTGGACAGGGAATGCCCTACGAGCAGTACTTC. Residues: CASSPGQGMPYEQYF.

V gene TRBV4-1 combines with J gene TRBJ2-4, with TRBD2 identical over 9 bases. The CDR3 is 16 amino acids. Germline V gene lookup returns CDR1 MGHRA and CDR2 YSYEKL. The V segment lost 4 bases and the J segment 3 bases; nucleotides outside the gene matches: 7. Here the CDR3 reads CASSPLTSGFKNIQYF. The CDR3 bases are TGCGCCAGCAGCCCTTTAACTAGCGGGTTCAAAAACATTCAGTACTTC.

The CDR3 DNA reads as TGTGCCAGCAGTTTAGTTCTGACAGTTAGCTCCTACGAGCAGTACTTC. Residues: CASSLVLTVSSYEQYF. V is TRBV28 and J is TRBJ2-7; perhaps TRBD1 as D (5 bases). The germline CDR1 and CDR2 sequences are MDHEN and SYDVKM. CDR3 length equals 16 residues. Between the trimmed V and J ends, which lost 2 bases and 0 bases, there was a span of 14 bases.

The V call is TRBV2, the J call TRBJ2-5, with 7 bases that match TRBD2. CDR1 is SNHLY, CDR2 FYNNEI, per germline. After removal of 4 bases from V and 11 bases from J, the junction contained 10 bases not matched to a gene. CDR3 length: 13 residues. CDR3 coding DNA: TGTGCCAGCAGTGGGCGGAATGGGGGGGAGCAGTACTTC. It encodes CASSGRNGGEQYF.

The V and J genes are TRBV2 and TRBJ1-3; D is possibly TRBD1 (6 bases). Germline assignment: CDR1 SNHLY and CDR2 FYNNEI. V was clipped by 6 bases and J by 0 bases, with 12 bases between them. The CDR3 extends over 15 amino acids. The DNA for the CDR3 is TGTGCCAGCAGAACGGACAGTTACTCTGGAAACACCATATATTTT. Protein: CASRTDSYSGNTIYF.